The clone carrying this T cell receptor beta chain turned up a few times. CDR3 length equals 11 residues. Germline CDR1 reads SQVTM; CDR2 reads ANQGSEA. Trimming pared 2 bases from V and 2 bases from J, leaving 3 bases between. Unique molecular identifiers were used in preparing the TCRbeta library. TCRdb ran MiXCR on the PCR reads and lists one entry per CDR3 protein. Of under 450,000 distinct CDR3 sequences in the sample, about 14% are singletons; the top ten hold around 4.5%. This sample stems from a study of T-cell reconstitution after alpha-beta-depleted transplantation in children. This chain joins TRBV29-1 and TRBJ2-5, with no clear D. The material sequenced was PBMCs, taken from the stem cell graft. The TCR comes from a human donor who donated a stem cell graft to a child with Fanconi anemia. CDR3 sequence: CSVEKQETQYF. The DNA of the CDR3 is TGCAGCGTTGAAAAACAAGAGACCCAGTACTTC.